The 32 T cell receptor beta chains below come from one sample, sequenced in a study of tumor-infiltrating lymphocytes in primary liver carcinoma. Researchers drew blood RNA from unsorted whole blood and extracted germline DNA as well. A constant-region primer served to make TCR beta cDNA from around 500 ng total RNA. Slightly modified ARM-PCR, run as three nested multiplex PCR rounds, produced the TCR beta libraries. It was with TRBV1-TRBV30 forward primers and a C-beta reverse primer that the first two PCR rounds were run, at about 10 cycles each. One entry per CDR3 protein, called by TCRdb with MiXCR from the multiplex PCR reads. The sample lists just over 300,000 distinct CDR3 sequences, roughly 60% occurring once. Sample: peripheral blood. The source of these receptors is a woman in her 30s with primary liver carcinoma and hepatitis B virus infection.

About this clonotype: This may be a read error, as it is one base from a much larger clone. The rearrangement uses TRBV10-2 and TRBJ1-5; TRBD2 matches 8 bases. The better agreement between TRBJ2-3 and the DNA end casts doubt on the J call. The CDR3 sequence is 14 residues long. Per the germline V gene, CDR1 is WSHSY and CDR2 is SAAADI. CDR3 sequence reads: CASKFGGEDQPQYF. The CDR3, as DNA: TGCGCCAGCAAATTCGGGGGGGAGGATCAGCCCCAGTATTTT.

The chain uses TRBV28 and TRBJ2-7; 7 bases align to TRBD2. Trimming at V came to 3 bases and at J to 5 bases, leaving 19 bases not matched to a gene. This CDR3 region has 18 residues. From germline, CDR1 is MDHEN and CDR2 SYDVKM. The CDR3 DNA is TGTGCCAGCAGTTTTCCCACCTCGGGGGAGGGAGGAAAAAACGAGCAGTACTTC. Translated: CASSFPTSGEGGKNEQYF.

The CDR3 spells CASSLTLDYEQYF. The CDR3 bases are TGTGCCAGCAGCTTGACTCTCGACTACGAGCAGTACTTC. The rearrangement uses TRBV7-8 and TRBJ2-7; D remains ambiguous. Trimming removed 3 bases at V and 3 bases at J, with 9 bases between. The length of the CDR3 is 13 residues. The germline V gene encodes CDR1 SGHVS and CDR2 FQNEAQ.

The chain recombines TRBV30 with TRBJ1-1; D remains unclear. Trimming left V 3 bases short and J 7 bases short, with 9 bases between. This CDR3 contains 11 residues. CDR1 and CDR2 from the germline V gene are GTSNPN and SVGIG (reference sequence). CDR3 in amino acids: CAWSADFEAFF. CDR3 nucleotide sequence: TGTGCCTGGAGCGCGGACTTTGAAGCTTTCTTT.

Concerning this clonotype: A much larger clone is a single base away; this may be a read error. This CDR3 is missing its conserved last phenylalanine or tryptophan, likely due to a read error. This rearrangement joins TRBV12-3 or TRBV12-4 to TRBJ2-7, with D unclear. This CDR3 contains 12 residues. Trimming shortened V by 2 bases and J by 4 bases, and 6 bases separated the two germline ends. The chain's CDR3 is CASSLSPYEQYL. The CDR3 nucleotides read TGTGCCAGCAGTTTATCCCCTTACGAGCAGTACTTA.

This clonotype occurred many times. The V call is TRBV11-2, the J call TRBJ2-2, with unresolved D. V lost 4 bases, J lost 6 bases, and 6 bases lay in between. Germline V lookup: CDR1 SGHAT, CDR2 FQNNGV. The CDR3 has 12 residues. The CDR3 DNA reads TGTGCCAGCAGCTCATTGTCCGGGGAGCTGTTTTTT. This sequence encodes CASSSLSGELFF. The entire variable domain, with the rest obtained from reference TRBV11-2 and TRBJ2-2, is as follows: EAGVAQSPRYKIIEKRQSVAFWCNPISGHATLYWYQQILGQGPKLLIQFQNNGVVDDSQLPKDRFSAERLKGVDSTLKIQPAKLEDSAVYLCASSSLSGELFFGEGSRLTVL.

In DNA, the CDR3 is TGTATCAGCAGTTCGGCGCAAGGCGAAGAGACCCAGTACTTC. It specifies CISSSAQGEETQYF. This rearrangement joins TRBV12-3 or TRBV12-4 to TRBJ2-5; no clear D gene. The CDR3 contains 14 residues.

In regard to this clonotype: A read error may account for a junction end that differs from germline. The J gene is TRBJ2-7, the V gene TRBV12-3 or TRBV12-4; D unclear. CDR3 length: 15 residues. Here the CDR3 reads CASSLAAAPSYELYF. The CDR3 nucleotides are TGTGCCAGCAGTTTGGCGGCTGCTCCCTCCTACGAGCTGTACTTC.

The table lists this clonotype with many counts. V usage is TRBV4-3 and J usage is TRBJ2-7; D perhaps matches TRBD2 (5 bases). V lost 2 bases and J lost 3, with 17 bases in between. This CDR3 has 16 residues. Germline CDR1 reads LGHNA; CDR2 reads YSLEER. CDR3 sequence (DNA): TGCGCCAGCAGCCAAAATCTTGGGAGTCTGAACTACGAGCAGTACTTC. This sequence encodes CASSQNLGSLNYEQYF.

The rearrangement uses TRBV11-3 and TRBJ1-2; D is perhaps TRBD1 (6 bases). Trimming removed 10 bases from V and 8 bases from J, with 26 bases in between. Germline loops: CDR1 SGHNT, CDR2 YENEEA. The CDR3 length is 15 residues. CDR3 region: CAISFHKDSPWGYTF. CDR3 DNA: TGTGCCATTAGCTTTCATAAGGACAGCCCTTGGGGCTACACCTTC.

This clonotype was detected many times. This chain uses TRBV6-1 with TRBJ2-3; D remains unclear. The CDR3 consists of 15 residues. Trimming removed 6 bases from V and 2 bases from J, with 15 bases in between. Germline CDR1 is MNHNS and CDR2 is SASEGT. CDR3 residues: CASRLLAEYTDTQYF. The DNA of the CDR3 is TGTGCCAGCAGGCTCCTGGCTGAGTACACAGATACGCAGTATTTT.

To note about this clonotype: The junction shows a germline mismatch at one end, possibly a read error. The V gene is TRBV6-1, the J gene TRBJ2-6; possibly TRBD1 for D (5 bases). Germline values: CDR1 MNHNS, CDR2 SASEGT. This CDR3 spans 15 amino acids. The CDR3 nucleotides read TGTGCCAGCTGCAGGGCCTCCTCTGTGGCCAACGTCCTGACTTTC. This gives the protein CASCRASSVANVLTF.

In regard to this clonotype: A read error is possible here, since a much larger clone lies one base away. The gene calls are TRBV6-5 and TRBJ2-4; the D gene is possibly TRBD2 (6 bases). CDR3 length equals 11 residues. Germline assignment: CDR1 MNHEY and CDR2 SVGAGI. CDR3 coding DNA: TGTACCACCAGCCGGGGGAACATTCAGTACTTC. This encodes CTTSRGNIQYF.

Comment on this clonotype: This may stem from a read error, because a much larger clone lies one nucleotide away. The chain couples TRBV12-3 or TRBV12-4 to TRBJ2-1; TRBD2 is a possible D gene (6 bases). The CDR3 runs to 13 residues. The DNA for the CDR3 is TGTGCCAGCAGTCAACAGGACTACAATGAGCAGCTCTTC. This encodes CASSQQDYNEQLF.

This clonotype was recorded only once. This chain joins TRBV5-1 and TRBJ2-7; D possibly matches TRBD1 or TRBD2 (6 bases each). The tail of the sequence fits TRBJ2-1 better, so the J call may be wrong. The CDR3 totals 15 residues. CDR1 is SGHRS, CDR2 YFSETQ, per germline. The DNA for the CDR3 is TGCGCCAGCAGCACGACCCTCGGGGGCTCCTACGAGCAGTTCTTC. Encoded protein: CASSTTLGGSYEQFF.

This clonotype has a handful of counts. V is TRBV6-6 and J is TRBJ1-1; the match to TRBD1 covers 9 bases. Germline V gives CDR1 MNHNY, CDR2 SVGAGI (reference sequence). V lost 6 bases and J lost 4; bases outside the gene matches: 3. The CDR3 covers 13 residues. CDR3 amino acids: CASRRDRATEAFF. Here the CDR3 DNA reads TGTGCCAGCAGACGGGACAGGGCCACTGAAGCTTTCTTT.

On this clonotype itself: Sequence at one end of the junction differs from germline and may be a read error. Written as DNA, the CDR3 is TGCGCCTGCAGCCAAGAGGTGTGGGCCCGCGATCAGCCCCAGTATTTT. It encodes CACSQEVWARDQPQYF. The chain recombines TRBV4-1 with TRBJ1-5, with D uncertain. Near its end, the DNA agrees better with TRBJ2-3, so the J call may be wrong. The germline CDR1 and CDR2 sequences are MGHRA and YSYEKL. The CDR3 consists of 16 residues.

Points on this clonotype: A much bigger clone sits one base away, suggesting this may be a read error. V is TRBV4-2 and J is TRBJ2-1; D unresolved. Germline-derived CDR1 and CDR2 are LGHNA and YNFKEQ. The CDR3 spans 14 residues. The CDR3, as DNA: TGTGTCAGCAGGCAGGAAGATTTATACAATGAGCAGTTCTTC. This sequence encodes CVSRQEDLYNEQFF.

With respect to this clonotype: A much larger clone sits a single nucleotide away, making a read error possible. The CDR3, as DNA: TGTGCCAGCAGCCAGCAGGGGGCTGATAATGAAGAACTGTTTTTT. Its translation: CASSQQGADNEELFF. The V call is TRBV4-2, the J call TRBJ1-4; 8 bases match TRBD1. Germline V gene sequence: CDR1 LGHNA, CDR2 YNFKEQ. The CDR3 is 15 residues long.

This clonotype was counted a few times. This may stem from a read error, because a much larger clone lies one nucleotide away. The rearrangement links TRBV11-2 to TRBJ2-7, with D possibly being TRBD1 or TRBD2 (5 bases each). The CDR3 extends over 12 amino acids. Germline V gene data show CDR1 as SGHAT and CDR2 as FQNNGV. The CDR3 is CVSSSTGGEQYF. The CDR3 region has the DNA TGTGTCAGCAGCAGTACAGGAGGCGAGCAGTACTTC. The complete variable domain, with remaining parts taken from reference TRBV11-2 and TRBJ2-7, reads EAGVAQSPRYKIIEKRQSVAFWCNPISGHATLYWYQQILGQGPKLLIQFQNNGVVDDSQLPKDRFSAERLKGVDSTLKIQPAKLEDSAVYLCVSSSTGGEQYFGPGTRLTVT.

For this clonotype: A much larger clone sits a single nucleotide away, making a read error possible. This rearrangement joins TRBV12-3 or TRBV12-4 to TRBJ2-5; TRBD1 might be the D (5 bases). The CDR3 sequence is 14 residues long. Trimming left V 10 bases short and J 6 bases short, with 21 bases between. The DNA for the CDR3 is TGTGCCAACGGTGGCCAGGGCAGCGTGAAGACCCAGTACTTC. Translated, it gives CANGGQGSVKTQYF.

V gene TRBV29-1 combines with J gene TRBJ2-5; perhaps TRBD2 as D (6 bases). The CDR3 is 13 residues long. V lost 5 bases and J 5 bases, leaving 15 bases between the germline ends. CDR1 and CDR2 from the germline V gene are SQVTM and ANQGSEA. For the CDR3, the DNA is TGCAGCGTTCCCGGGACTGAACAGGAGACCCAGTACTTC. It specifies CSVPGTEQETQYF.

Regarding this clonotype: A read error is possible here, since a much larger clone lies one base away. The genes are TRBV6-5 and TRBJ2-4; a weak D match, TRBD1 (5 bases). CDR1 is MNHEY, CDR2 SVGAGI, per germline. The CDR3 contains 16 residues. CDR3 coding DNA: TGTGTCGGTGGGGCACGCAGAACCCTAGCCAAAAACATTCAGTACTTC. Its protein is CVGGARRTLAKNIQYF.

The chain couples TRBV7-9 to TRBJ2-1; D not certain. The CDR3 covers 13 residues. Germline V lookup: CDR1 SEHNR, CDR2 FQNEAQ (reference sequence). V lost 7 bases, J lost 6 bases, and 13 bases lay in between. The DNA for the CDR3 is TGTGCCAGCAACCTAGGCTGGGGCAATGAGCAGTTCTTC. This gives the protein CASNLGWGNEQFF.

A remark on this clonotype: The germline gene is not matched at one end of the junction; a read error may be the cause. The rearrangement joins TRBV28 to TRBJ2-7; 7 positions agree with TRBD2. The CDR3 is made up of 16 amino acids. Germline V gene sequence: CDR1 MDHEN, CDR2 SYDVKM. DNA of the CDR3: TGTGCCAGCAGTTTAGCGGGGGTGAGCGGCTCCTACGAGGAGTACTTC. Protein product: CASSLAGVSGSYEEYF.

A remark on this clonotype: Given a much more abundant clone one base away, this may be a read error. The rearrangement uses TRBV6-1 and TRBJ2-5, with 16 bases matching TRBD2. The CDR3 covers 16 residues. Germline CDR1 MNHNS, CDR2 SASEGT. The CDR3 sequence: CASIPGTSGRVETQNF. CDR3 nucleotides: TGTGCCAGCATTCCCGGGACTAGCGGGAGGGTGGAGACCCAGAACTTC.

The rearrangement links TRBV7-9 to TRBJ2-7; a possible D gene is TRBD2 (6 bases). Trimming cost V 4 bases and J 2 bases, with 18 bases left between them. The length of the CDR3 is 16 residues. CDR1 SEHNR and CDR2 FQNEAQ come from the germline V gene (reference sequence). The CDR3 loop is CASSSIAAYFTYEQYF. CDR3 DNA sequence: TGTGCCAGCAGCTCAATAGCGGCGTATTTCACCTACGAGCAGTACTTC.

This clonotype came up a few times. This chain joins TRBV5-6 and TRBJ2-7; D is unclear. CDR3 length equals 13 residues. V dropped 0 bases and J dropped 0 bases, with 4 bases sitting between them. In germline, CDR1 is SGHDT, CDR2 YYEEEE. CDR3 amino acids: CASSLGNSYEQYF. As DNA, the CDR3 is TGTGCCAGCAGCTTGGGCAACTCCTACGAGCAGTACTTC.

As for this clonotype: Because the CDR3 is missing its conserved closing phenylalanine or tryptophan, this is likely a read error. The rearrangement uses TRBV11-1 and TRBJ2-5; TRBD2 agrees at 10 bases. Germline loops: CDR1 SGHAT, CDR2 FQDESV (reference sequence). Unmatched junction bases numbered 8, after V lost 5 bases and J lost 5 bases. The CDR3 has 15 amino acids. The CDR3 DNA sequence: TGTGCCAGCAGCCCCCTAGCGGGAGTCGGTGAGACCCAGTACTCC. It translates to CASSPLAGVGETQYS.

A remark on this clonotype: Lacking the conserved final phenylalanine or tryptophan, this CDR3 likely reflects a read error. The chain couples TRBV29-1 to TRBJ2-7; D could derive from TRBD1 or TRBD2 (5 bases each). Germline V gene lookup returns CDR1 SQVTM and CDR2 ANQGSEA. This CDR3 comprises 14 residues. V was shortened by 7 bases and J by 2 bases, with 18 bases between the two germline ends. This CDR3 is CSGTLGELPYEQYL. CDR3 nucleotide sequence: TGCAGCGGAACACTAGGGGAACTCCCCTACGAGCAGTACTTA.

CDR3 sequence: CASSMTIGYEQYF. CDR3 DNA: TGTGCCAGTAGTATGACAATTGGCTACGAGCAGTACTTC. J is TRBJ2-7 and V is TRBV19; D gene ambiguous. The CDR3 runs to 13 residues. The germline V and J ends were trimmed by 3 bases and 3 bases, with 9 bases remaining between them. The germline CDR1 and CDR2 sequences are LNHDA and SQIVND (reference sequence).

Many counts were recorded for this clonotype. This chain joins TRBV11-2 and TRBJ2-3, with TRBD1 as a possible D gene (6 bases). Trimming cost V 3 bases and J 3 bases, with 16 bases left between them. Germline V lookup: CDR1 SGHAT, CDR2 FQNNGV. The CDR3 runs to 16 residues. The CDR3 sequence is CASSFSTGTATDTQYF. CDR3 DNA sequence: TGTGCCAGCAGCTTCTCTACAGGGACCGCGACAGATACGCAGTATTTT. Looking up the rest from reference TRBV11-2 and TRBJ2-3 gives the full variable domain: EAGVAQSPRYKIIEKRQSVAFWCNPISGHATLYWYQQILGQGPKLLIQFQNNGVVDDSQLPKDRFSAERLKGVDSTLKIQPAKLEDSAVYLCASSFSTGTATDTQYFGPGTRLTVL.